This T cell receptor beta chain was identified in a study of technical replicates of blood from several donors. Assay: immunoSEQ multiplex PCR; the TCRdb copy retains only in-frame clones and omits some. The repertoire holds around 76,000 clones, with approximately 96% as singletons. Trimming cost V 1 base and J 3 bases, with 7 bases left between them. Germline loops: CDR1 MGHRA, CDR2 YSYEKL. The CDR3 is made up of 13 amino acids. The chain is built from TRBV4-1 and TRBJ2-7; D gene ambiguous. The clonotype originates from a human donor in good health. Sequencing was done on a sample of T cells isolated from PBMCs. In DNA form, the CDR3 reads TGCGCCAGCAGCCAAGCGATACACTACGAGCAGTACTTC. The encoded protein is CASSQAIHYEQYF.